The clone carrying this T cell receptor beta chain turned up a few times. The antigen is unknown. Sequence at one end of the junction differs from germline and may be a read error. TCRdb ran MiXCR on the 5' RACE reads and lists one entry per CDR3 protein. In the table there are 20,000 to 25,000 distinct CDR3 sequences, about 6% of which are singletons. This CDR3 is built from 11 residues. The germline gives CDR1 GTSNPN, CDR2 SVGIG (reference sequence). These data belong to a study of spatial heterogeneity in lung cancer. Study-level findings and limits: Mutation tallies in tumors tracked expanded intratumoral alpha and beta TCR counts.

Sample time point: sample taken at primary tumor resection. The sequenced sample was lung tumor tissue, obtained at surgery. The V call is TRBV30, the J call TRBJ2-7, with 7 positions matching TRBD2. This receptor was taken from a male donor with early-stage non-small cell lung cancer. The CDR3 DNA is TGTGCCTACAAAGAGCTAGCGGCTAGAGAGTTC. It specifies CAYKELAAREF.